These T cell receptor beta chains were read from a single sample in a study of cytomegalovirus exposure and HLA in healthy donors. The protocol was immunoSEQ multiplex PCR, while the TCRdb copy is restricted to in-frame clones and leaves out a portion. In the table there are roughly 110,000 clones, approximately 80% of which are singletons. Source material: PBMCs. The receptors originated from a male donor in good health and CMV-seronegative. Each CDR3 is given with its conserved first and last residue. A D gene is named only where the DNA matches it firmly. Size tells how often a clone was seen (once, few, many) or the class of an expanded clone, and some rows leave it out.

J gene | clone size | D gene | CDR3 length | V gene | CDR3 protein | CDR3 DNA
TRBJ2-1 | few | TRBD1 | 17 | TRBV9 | CASSVGRTGAIYNEQFF | TGTGCCAGCAGCGTCGGGAGGACAGGGGCTATCTACAATGAGCAGTTCTTC
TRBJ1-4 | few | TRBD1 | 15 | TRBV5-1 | CASSFGQGGGEKLFF | TGCGCCAGCAGCTTCGGACAGGGAGGAGGGGAAAAACTGTTTTTT
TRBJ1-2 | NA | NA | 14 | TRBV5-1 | CASSSTDSPYGYTF | TGCGCCAGCAGCAGTACCGACAGCCCCTATGGCTACACCTTC
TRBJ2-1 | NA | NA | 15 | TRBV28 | CASSQRGPTANEQFF | TGTGCCAGCTCTCAAAGGGGTCCTACGGCCAATGAGCAGTTCTTC
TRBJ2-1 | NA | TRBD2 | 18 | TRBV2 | CASSEPPWTSGMYNEQFF | TGTGCCAGCAGTGAACCCCCTTGGACTAGCGGGATGTACAATGAGCAGTTCTTC
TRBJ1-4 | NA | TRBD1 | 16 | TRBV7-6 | CASSMDRSATNEKLFF | TGTGCCAGCAGCATGGACAGGTCTGCAACTAATGAAAAACTGTTTTTT
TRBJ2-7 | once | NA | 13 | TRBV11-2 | CASSSRYSYEQYF | TGTGCCAGCAGTTCTAGATACTCCTACGAGCAGTACTTC
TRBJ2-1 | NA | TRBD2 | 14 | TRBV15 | CATSRGTSLNEQFF | TGTGCCACCAGCAGGGGGACTAGCCTCAATGAGCAGTTCTTC
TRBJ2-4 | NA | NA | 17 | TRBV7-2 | CASSLDAGRLAKNIQYF | TGTGCCAGCAGCTTAGACGCGGGCCGATTAGCCAAAAACATTCAGTACTTC
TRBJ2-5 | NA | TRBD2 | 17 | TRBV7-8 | CASSLVLAALYQETQYF | TGTGCCAGCAGCTTAGTTCTAGCGGCCCTGTACCAAGAGACCCAGTACTTC
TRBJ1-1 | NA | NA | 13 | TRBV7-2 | CASSLARRVEAFF | TGTGCCAGCAGCTTAGCGCGGAGGGTTGAAGCTTTCTTT
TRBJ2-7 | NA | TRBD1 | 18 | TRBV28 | CASSLSSWGTASSYEQYF | TGTGCCAGCAGTTTAAGTAGCTGGGGGACAGCAAGCTCCTACGAGCAGTACTTC
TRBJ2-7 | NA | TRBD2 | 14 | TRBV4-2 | CASSQGAGDDEQYF | TGTGCCAGCAGCCAGGGAGCGGGAGACGACGAGCAGTACTTC
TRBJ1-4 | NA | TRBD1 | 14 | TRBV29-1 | CSVRRDRRGEKLFF | TGCAGCGTTCGCCGGGACAGGCGAGGGGAAAAACTGTTTTTT
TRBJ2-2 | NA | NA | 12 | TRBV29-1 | CSVGTNTGELFF | TGCAGCGTTGGGACAAACACCGGGGAGCTGTTTTTT
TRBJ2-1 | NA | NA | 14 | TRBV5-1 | CASQQGVEGNEQFF | TGCGCCAGTCAACAGGGCGTAGAGGGCAATGAGCAGTTCTTC
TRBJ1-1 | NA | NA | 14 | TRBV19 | CASGGEGMNTEAFF | TGTGCCAGCGGGGGGGAGGGGATGAACACTGAAGCTTTCTTT
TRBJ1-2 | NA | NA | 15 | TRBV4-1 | CASSQDPGDNYGYTF | TGCGCCAGCAGCCAAGATCCAGGGGATAACTATGGCTACACCTTC
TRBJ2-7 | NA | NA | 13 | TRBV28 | CASSFGLLYEQYF | TGTGCCAGCAGTTTTGGTCTCCTCTACGAGCAGTACTTC
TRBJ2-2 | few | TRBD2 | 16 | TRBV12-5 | CASGSRAGSKTGELFF | TGTGCTAGTGGTTCACGAGCGGGATCTAAAACCGGGGAGCTGTTTTTT
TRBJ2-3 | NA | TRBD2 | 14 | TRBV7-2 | CASSLAGGSDTQYF | TGTGCCAGCAGCTTGGCGGGAGGTTCAGATACGCAGTATTTT
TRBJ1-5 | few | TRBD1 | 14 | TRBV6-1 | CASRRQGFNQPQHF | TGTGCCAGCAGAAGACAGGGGTTTAATCAGCCCCAGCATTTT
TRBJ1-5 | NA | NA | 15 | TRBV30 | CAWSRGLHSNQPQHF | TGTGCCTGGTCACGAGGGCTTCATAGCAATCAGCCCCAGCATTTT
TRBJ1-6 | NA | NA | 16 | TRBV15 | CATSRDRSTVGSPLHF | TGTGCCACCAGCAGAGATCGCTCGACAGTGGGCTCACCCCTCCACTTT
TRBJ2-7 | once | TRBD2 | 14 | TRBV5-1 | CASSRLAGAYEQYF | TGCGCCAGCAGCCGACTAGCGGGAGCTTACGAGCAGTACTTC
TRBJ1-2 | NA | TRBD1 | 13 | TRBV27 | CASRDRANYGYTF | TGTGCCAGCCGGGACAGGGCTAACTATGGCTACACCTTC
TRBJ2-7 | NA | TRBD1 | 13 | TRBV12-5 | CASGSGQAYEQYF | TGTGCTAGTGGTTCAGGACAGGCCTACGAGCAGTACTTC
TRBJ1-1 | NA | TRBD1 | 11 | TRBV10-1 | CASIIGQATFF | TGCGCCAGCATAATTGGACAGGCTACTTTCTTT
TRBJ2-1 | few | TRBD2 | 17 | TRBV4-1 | CASSHSLGLAGSGEQFF | TGCGCCAGCAGCCACTCCCTGGGACTAGCGGGATCGGGTGAGCAGTTCTTC
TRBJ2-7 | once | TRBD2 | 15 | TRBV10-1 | CASSDSGREGIEQYF | TGCGCCAGCAGTGACAGTGGGCGGGAGGGGATCGAGCAGTACTTC
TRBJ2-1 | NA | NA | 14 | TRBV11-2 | CASSLVLRNNEQFF | TGTGCCAGCAGCTTAGTACTTCGCAACAATGAGCAGTTCTTC
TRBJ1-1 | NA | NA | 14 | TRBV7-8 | CASSFVERAAEAFF | TGTGCCAGCAGCTTCGTGGAGAGGGCCGCTGAAGCTTTCTTT
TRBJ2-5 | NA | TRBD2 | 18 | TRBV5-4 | CASSRAWAAGGAPGEQYF | TGTGCCAGCAGTCGGGCCTGGGCTGCGGGAGGGGCGCCGGGGGAGCAGTACTTC
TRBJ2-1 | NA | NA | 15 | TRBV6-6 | CASSYSPTRDNEQFF | TGTGCCAGCAGTTACTCGCCGACTCGGGACAATGAGCAGTTCTTC
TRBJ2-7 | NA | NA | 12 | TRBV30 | CACRTDSYEQYF | TGTGCCTGCCGGACAGACTCCTACGAGCAGTACTTC